Following are 2 T cell receptor beta chains from one sample sequenced in a study of human T cells and chemical hapten exposure. One entry per CDR3 protein, called by TCRdb with MiXCR from the RACE reads. The sample lists a few hundred thousand distinct CDR3 sequences, 4.5% to 7% occurring once. Specified time point: pre-sensitization, week 0. Regarding treatment: therapeutic diphenylcyclopropenone sensitization with weekly scalp DPC. This material consisted of whole blood, taken in connection with sensitization to the hapten diphenylcyclopropenone (DPC). The receptors here all came from a woman aged 18-29 years with alopecia areata. Some clones in this sample may be carry-over from other donors' samples.

V is TRBV11-2 and J is TRBJ1-1; D ambiguous. The CDR3 is made up of 15 amino acids. Trimming removed 0 bases at V and 5 bases at J, with 13 bases between. The V gene's germline CDR1 is SGHAT and CDR2 FQNNGV. CDR3 residues: CASSLDPSTETEAFF. CDR3 DNA: TGTGCCAGCAGCTTAGATCCCAGTACGGAAACTGAAGCTTTCTTT.

This clonotype was observed many times. The V call is TRBV28, the J call TRBJ1-1; no firm D call. The V and J ends lost 7 bases and 1 base respectively, with 10 bases between them. Germline values: CDR1 MDHEN, CDR2 SYDVKM. The CDR3 runs 13 residues. CDR3 protein: CASTWTGNTEAFF. The DNA of the CDR3 is TGTGCCAGCACATGGACGGGGAACACTGAAGCTTTCTTT.